This TCR beta chain derives from a study of shared clonotypes between healthy human individuals. Trimming removed 7 bases from V and 2 bases from J, with 14 bases in between. The CDR3 consists of 14 residues. Germline V gene data show CDR1 as SNHLY and CDR2 as FYNNEI. Assay: immunoSEQ multiplex PCR; the TCRdb copy retains only in-frame clones and omits some. The table includes approximately 1.5 million clones, approximately 98.5% detected once. The genes are TRBV2 and TRBJ1-2, with a tentative D call TRBD1 (5 bases). The sample comprised naive CD4+ T cells sorted from blood. Subset of the sample: CD45RA+ positively selected. This clonotype originated in a man younger than 40 in good health. The CDR3 nucleotides are TGTGCCAGCACAGAACTGGGACGAAACTATGGCTACACCTTC. It translates to CASTELGRNYGYTF.